This is a list of T cell receptor beta chains from one sample in a study of blood T cell repertoires in COVID-19. Measured with immunoSEQ multiplex PCR; TCRdb has only the in-frame clones, and not every one. The sample has approximately 180,000 clones, 80% to 90% seen once; the top ten hold over 9.5%. Sequenced sample: peripheral blood. These receptor sequences come from a human donor with active or convalescent COVID-19. The donor label of this sample is uncertain. Each CDR3 is given with its conserved first and last residue. Each record gives: D gene, clone size, J gene, V gene, CDR3 DNA, CDR3 protein. D genes are given only for firm matches. For some rows the clone size is stated as once, few or many, or as a class when expanded; others skip it.

TRBD2,NA,TRBJ2-7,TRBV27,TGTGCCACCGGGGGGGGGTTTGCCCCCTACGAGCAGTACTTC,CATGGGFAPYEQYF
NA,NA,TRBJ2-7,TRBV3-1/TRBV3-2,TGTGCCAGCAGAAAGGAGACAGGAGCTTCCTACGAGCAGTACTTC,CASRKETGASYEQYF
NA,NA,TRBJ1-1,TRBV7-9,TGTGCCAGCAGCTTAGAGACAGGCAGGGCTTTCTTT,CASSLETGRAFF
NA,NA,TRBJ2-1,TRBV5-4,TGTGCCAGCGATAAACAGGGGGGGTCCTACAATGAGCAGTTCTTC,CASDKQGGSYNEQFF
NA,NA,TRBJ2-3,TRBV7-2,TGTGCCAGCGGGAGCTGGGCAGATACGCAGTATTTT,CASGSWADTQYF
NA,NA,TRBJ2-6,TRBV3-1/TRBV3-2,TGTGCCAGCAGTGTTTATTCTGGGGCCAACGTCCTGACTTTC,CASSVYSGANVLTF
NA,NA,TRBJ2-5,TRBV15,TGTGCCACCAGCAGAGTTACAGGGAAAGGAGAAGAGACCCAGTACTTC,CATSRVTGKGEETQYF
NA,NA,TRBJ2-1,TRBV6-5,TGTGCCAGCAGCAGCAGCGGGTGGAGCCGCAATGAGCAGTTCTTC,CASSSSGWSRNEQFF
TRBD1,NA,TRBJ1-1,TRBV5-1,TGCGCCAGCAGCTTAAGGCGACAGGGGAACACTGAAGCTTTCTTT,CASSLRRQGNTEAFF
NA,NA,TRBJ1-3,TRBV27,TGTGCCAGCAGCCACGGGAGCAGGAACACCATATATTTT,CASSHGSRNTIYF
NA,NA,TRBJ2-7,TRBV28,TGTGCCAGCAGTTTATCCACCTACGAGCAGTACTTC,CASSLSTYEQYF
NA,NA,TRBJ1-1,TRBV19,TGTGCCAGTAGTGTGGGGCAGGGGCAAGCTTTCTTT,CASSVGQGQAFF
TRBD2,NA,TRBJ2-1,TRBV11-3,TGTGCCACACAGCGGGAGGCCAACTACAATGAGCAGTTCTTC,CATQREANYNEQFF
TRBD2,NA,TRBJ2-5,TRBV28,TGTGCCAGCAGTTTAGAGGGCGGGGGGGAAAAAGAGACCCAGTACTTC,CASSLEGGGEKETQYF
NA,NA,TRBJ1-1,TRBV19,TGTGCCAGTAGTATAGACTCCCTAACAGGGTCCACTGAAGCTTTCTTT,CASSIDSLTGSTEAFF
NA,once,TRBJ2-1,TRBV14,TGTGCCAGCAGCCAAGACGGGGTGAGGGTCTACAATGAGCAGTTCTTC,CASSQDGVRVYNEQFF
TRBD2,NA,TRBJ2-3,TRBV28,TGTGCCAGCAGTCAACCTCCGGGACTAGCATCAGATACGCAGTATTTT,CASSQPPGLASDTQYF
TRBD2,NA,TRBJ2-3,TRBV9,TGTGCCAGCAGCGAGCTAACTAGCGGGGGCGCAGATACGCAGTATTTT,CASSELTSGGADTQYF
TRBD1,NA,TRBJ1-5,TRBV6-2/TRBV6-3,TGTGCCAGCAGTTCAACCGGGACAGCTTATAGCAATCAGCCCCAGCATTTT,CASSSTGTAYSNQPQHF
NA,NA,TRBJ2-2,TRBV19,TGTGCCAGTAGTATATCACTGAGTTACACCGGGGAGCTGTTTTTT,CASSISLSYTGELFF
TRBD2,NA,TRBJ2-2,TRBV29-1,TGCAGCGTGAGACTAGCGGGAGGAAAGGGCGCGAACACCGGGGAGCTGTTTTTT,CSVRLAGGKGANTGELFF
TRBD1,NA,TRBJ2-7,TRBV6-6,TGTGCCAGCAGTCCTGGACAGGGGGTAAGATCCTACGAGCAGTACTTC,CASSPGQGVRSYEQYF
TRBD2,NA,TRBJ2-3,TRBV7-9,TGTGCCAGCAGATTCGGAGGCGGGAGGGGGAGGACAGATACGCAGTATTTT,CASRFGGGRGRTDTQYF
NA,NA,TRBJ1-6,TRBV4-3,TGCGCCAGCAGCCAAGTTGATTGGGGCTCACCCCTCCACTTT,CASSQVDWGSPLHF
NA,NA,TRBJ2-7,TRBV7-9,TGTGCCAGCACCCGGGCCGGGGGTCCCTACGAGCAGTACTTC,CASTRAGGPYEQYF
TRBD2,NA,TRBJ2-1,TRBV3-1/TRBV3-2,TGTGCCAGCAGCCAAGAACTAGCGGGAGGGTGGGGTGAGCAGTTCTTC,CASSQELAGGWGEQFF
TRBD2,NA,TRBJ2-1,TRBV5-1,TGCGCCAGCAGCTTCTCACTAGCGGGAGCGGGTGAGCAGTTCTTC,CASSFSLAGAGEQFF
TRBD2,NA,TRBJ2-5,TRBV2,TGTGCCAGCAGTGAGGTGCTAGCGGGGCTAGGGACCCAGTACTTC,CASSEVLAGLGTQYF
NA,NA,TRBJ1-4,TRBV12-5,TGTGCTAGTGGTCTTGAGGGTGAAAAACTGTTTTTT,CASGLEGEKLFF
TRBD2,NA,TRBJ2-5,TRBV28,TGTGCCAGCACGTTTAGGGCGGGGGGCCTCCAAGAGACCCAGTACTTC,CASTFRAGGLQETQYF
TRBD1,NA,TRBJ1-2,TRBV19,TGTGCCAGTAGTATCGATACAGTACCGGGACAGGGCAGACCTAACTATGGCTACACCTTC,CASSIDTVPGQGRPNYGYTF
NA,NA,TRBJ2-5,TRBV6-5,TGTGCCAGCAGTTCCCCCCCAGGGGCCCAAGAGACCCAGTACTTC,CASSSPPGAQETQYF
TRBD2,NA,TRBJ2-7,TRBV7-2,TGTGCCAGCAGCTTAGTTACTAGCGGTCCAGGGGAGCAGTACTTC,CASSLVTSGPGEQYF
NA,NA,TRBJ1-4,TRBV23-1,TGCGCCAGCAGCCCGAGCCAAAAATTGAAGTTCTCGGCGGGAAACAATGAAAAACTGTTTTTT,CASSPSQKLKFSAGNNEKLFF
NA,NA,TRBJ1-1,TRBV7-6,TGTGCCAGCAGCAACAATAGAATTTTGGACAATCGGAACACTGAAGCTTTCTTT,CASSNNRILDNRNTEAFF
TRBD2,once,TRBJ2-1,TRBV10-3,TGTGCCGTCAAAGCGGGAGCCGGCAATGAGCAGTTCTTC,CAVKAGAGNEQFF
NA,NA,TRBJ2-3,TRBV7-2,TGTGCCAGCAGCCCTAGGTCAGGGGACACAGATACGCAGTATTTT,CASSPRSGDTDTQYF
TRBD2,NA,TRBJ2-1,TRBV7-3,TGTGCCAGCAGCTCCCGTAGCGGGGGGGACAATGAGCAGTTCTTC,CASSSRSGGDNEQFF
TRBD2,few,TRBJ2-1,TRBV7-9,TGTGCCAGCAGCGCCCTTAGCGGGGGGAAGGGACGGTATGAGCAGTTCTTC,CASSALSGGKGRYEQFF
NA,NA,TRBJ1-1,TRBV30,TGTGCCTGTCCAAACAGGGTGGGCACTGAAGCTTTCTTT,CACPNRVGTEAFF
TRBD1,few,TRBJ2-7,TRBV29-1,TGCAGCGTACTTGGACAGGGAATCTACGAGCAGTACTTC,CSVLGQGIYEQYF
NA,NA,TRBJ2-1,TRBV11-2,TGTGCCAGCAGCCCCGGACAGACTGAGCAGTTCTTC,CASSPGQTEQFF
NA,NA,TRBJ1-6,TRBV5-6,TGTGCCAGCAGCCATTGGTGGAGCTCCTATAATTCACCCCTCCACTTT,CASSHWWSSYNSPLHF
NA,NA,TRBJ2-3,TRBV5-1,TGCGCCAGCAGCTTGGCCTCGGCTAGTGAAACAGATACGCAGTATTTT,CASSLASASETDTQYF
TRBD1,NA,TRBJ1-4,TRBV6-1,TGTGCCAGCAGTGAGTCCGGGACAGGGCCCGAAAAACTGTTTTTT,CASSESGTGPEKLFF
NA,NA,TRBJ1-2,TRBV6-1,TGTGCCAGCAGTGAAGAAAGGGGGTACTGGAGCTACACCTTC,CASSEERGYWSYTF
TRBD1,NA,TRBJ1-1,TRBV10-3,TGTGCCATCAGCGGACAGGGGGTCGGGAACACTGAAGCTTTCTTT,CAISGQGVGNTEAFF